The T cell receptor (beta chain) described here comes from a study of long-term antiretroviral therapy in people with HIV. Held in samples before DNA extraction were about 0.85-10 million cryopreserved PBMC. Sequencing used immunoSEQ v3.0 at survey level. The table came from immunoSEQ multiplex PCR; TCRdb's copy has only in-frame clones and leaves some out. The sample has around 13,000 clones; 75% to 90% are singletons. The length of the CDR3 is 15 residues. Germline V lookup: CDR1 LNHDA, CDR2 SQIVND (reference sequence). V dropped 3 bases and J dropped 3; count of bases not matched to a gene: 7. The receptor comes from a man aged 35-49 years with HIV. The rearrangement uses TRBV19 and TRBJ2-7; 8 bases align to TRBD2. The sequencing here drew on unsorted PBMCs, taken 3.2 years before starting antiretroviral therapy. This CDR3 is CASSMVSGEYYEQYF. The CDR3 DNA sequence: TGTGCCAGTAGTATGGTTAGCGGGGAGTACTACGAGCAGTACTTC. The whole variable domain, remainder taken from reference TRBV19 and TRBJ2-7, is DGGITQSPKYLFRKEGQNVTLSCEQNLNHDAMYWYRQDPGQGLRLIYYSQIVNDFQKGDIAEGYSVSREKKESFPLTVTSAQKNPTAFYLCASSMVSGEYYEQYFGPGTRLTVT.